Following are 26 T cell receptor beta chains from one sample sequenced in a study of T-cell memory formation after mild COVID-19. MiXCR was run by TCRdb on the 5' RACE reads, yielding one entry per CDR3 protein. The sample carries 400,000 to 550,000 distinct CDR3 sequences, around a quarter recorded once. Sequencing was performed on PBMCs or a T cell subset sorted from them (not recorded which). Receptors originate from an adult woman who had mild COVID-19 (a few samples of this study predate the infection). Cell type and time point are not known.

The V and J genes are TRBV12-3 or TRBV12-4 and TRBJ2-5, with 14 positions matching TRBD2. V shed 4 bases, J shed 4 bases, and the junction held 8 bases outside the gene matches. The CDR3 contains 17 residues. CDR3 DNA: TGTGCCAGCAGTTCCGGACTAGCGGGAGGAATTGGAGAGACCCAGTACTTC. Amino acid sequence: CASSSGLAGGIGETQYF.

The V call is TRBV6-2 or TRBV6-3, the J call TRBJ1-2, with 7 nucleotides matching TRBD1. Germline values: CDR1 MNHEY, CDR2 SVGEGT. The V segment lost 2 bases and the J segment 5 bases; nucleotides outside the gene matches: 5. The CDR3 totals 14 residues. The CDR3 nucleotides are TGTGCCAGCAGTTACGACAGGGTTGGGTATGGCTACACCTTC. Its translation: CASSYDRVGYGYTF.

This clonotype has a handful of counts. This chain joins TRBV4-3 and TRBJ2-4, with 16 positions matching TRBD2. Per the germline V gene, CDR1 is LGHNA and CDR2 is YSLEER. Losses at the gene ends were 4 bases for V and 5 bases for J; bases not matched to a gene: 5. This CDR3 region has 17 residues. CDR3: CASSPGLAGGPENIQYF. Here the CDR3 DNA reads TGCGCCAGCAGCCCGGGACTAGCGGGAGGGCCCGAAAACATTCAGTACTTC.

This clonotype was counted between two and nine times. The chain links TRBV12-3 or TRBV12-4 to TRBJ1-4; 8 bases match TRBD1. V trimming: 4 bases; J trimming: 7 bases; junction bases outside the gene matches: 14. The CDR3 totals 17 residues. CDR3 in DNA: TGTGCCAGCAGTTCAGACCGGACAGGGTGGGGGGGTGAAAAACTGTTTTTT. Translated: CASSSDRTGWGGEKLFF.

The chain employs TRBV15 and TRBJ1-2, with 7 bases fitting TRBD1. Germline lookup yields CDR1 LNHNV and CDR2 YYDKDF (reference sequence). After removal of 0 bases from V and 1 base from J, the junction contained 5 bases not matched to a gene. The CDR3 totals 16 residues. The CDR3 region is CATSREGTDYNYGYTF. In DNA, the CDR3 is TGTGCCACCAGCAGAGAAGGGACAGATTATAACTATGGCTACACCTTC.

The CDR3 region is CATSKVGESSQPQHF. The CDR3 DNA reads as TGTGCCACCAGCAAGGTCGGGGAGAGTAGTCAGCCCCAGCATTTT. The chain has TRBV15 and TRBJ1-5; D gene unclear. The ends were cut back, 4 bases at V and 6 bases at J, with 16 bases in the middle. This CDR3 spans 15 amino acids. Germline values: CDR1 LNHNV, CDR2 YYDKDF (reference sequence).

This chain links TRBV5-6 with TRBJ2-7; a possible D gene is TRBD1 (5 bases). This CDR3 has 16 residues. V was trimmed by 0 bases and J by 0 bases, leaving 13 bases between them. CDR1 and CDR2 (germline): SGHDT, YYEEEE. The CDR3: CASSLGSGLDSYEQYF. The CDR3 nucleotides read TGTGCCAGCAGCTTGGGTTCAGGGCTGGACTCCTACGAGCAGTACTTC.

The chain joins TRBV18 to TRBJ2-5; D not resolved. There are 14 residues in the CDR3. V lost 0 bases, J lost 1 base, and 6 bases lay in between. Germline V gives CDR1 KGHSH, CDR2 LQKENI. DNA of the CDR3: TGTGCCAGCTCACCACCCCAGGTCCAAGAGACCCAGTACTTC. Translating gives CASSPPQVQETQYF.

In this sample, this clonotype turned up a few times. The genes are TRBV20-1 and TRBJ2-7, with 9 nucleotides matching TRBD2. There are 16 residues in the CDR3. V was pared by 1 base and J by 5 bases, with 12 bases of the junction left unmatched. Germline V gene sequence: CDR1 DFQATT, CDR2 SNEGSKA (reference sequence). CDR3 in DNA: TGCAGTGCTAGAGTGAAGCGGGGGGAGATGACGGACGAGCAGTACTTC. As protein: CSARVKRGEMTDEQYF.

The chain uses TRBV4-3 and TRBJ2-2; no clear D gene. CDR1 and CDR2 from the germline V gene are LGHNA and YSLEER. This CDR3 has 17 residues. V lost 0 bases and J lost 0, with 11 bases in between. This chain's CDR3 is CASSQDRSDANTGELFF. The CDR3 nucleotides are TGCGCCAGCAGCCAAGATCGAAGCGACGCGAACACCGGGGAGCTGTTTTTT.

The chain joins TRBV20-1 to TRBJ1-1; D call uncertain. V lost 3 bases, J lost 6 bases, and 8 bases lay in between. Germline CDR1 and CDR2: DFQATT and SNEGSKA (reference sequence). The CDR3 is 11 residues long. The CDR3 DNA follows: TGCAGTGCTAGGTGGGGTTCTGAAGCTTTCTTT. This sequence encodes CSARWGSEAFF.

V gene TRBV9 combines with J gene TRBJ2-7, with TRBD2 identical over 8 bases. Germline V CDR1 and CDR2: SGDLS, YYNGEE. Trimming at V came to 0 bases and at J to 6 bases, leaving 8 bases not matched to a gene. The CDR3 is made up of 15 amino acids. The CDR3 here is CASSVGPAGAPEQYF. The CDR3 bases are TGTGCCAGCAGCGTAGGGCCAGCGGGAGCCCCCGAGCAGTACTTC.

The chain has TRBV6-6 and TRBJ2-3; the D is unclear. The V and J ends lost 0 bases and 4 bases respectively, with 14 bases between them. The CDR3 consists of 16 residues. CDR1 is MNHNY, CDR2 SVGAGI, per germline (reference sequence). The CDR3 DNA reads TGTGCCAGCAGTTACTCGCCAGCCTTAGGTCCAGATACGCAGTATTTT. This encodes CASSYSPALGPDTQYF.

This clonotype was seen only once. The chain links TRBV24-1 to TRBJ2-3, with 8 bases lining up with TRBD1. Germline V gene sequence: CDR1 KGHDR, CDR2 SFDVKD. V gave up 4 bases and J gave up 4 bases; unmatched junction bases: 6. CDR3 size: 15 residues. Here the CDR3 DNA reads TGTGCCACCAGTGACCGGACAGGGAGTGCAGATACGCAGTATTTT. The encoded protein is CATSDRTGSADTQYF.

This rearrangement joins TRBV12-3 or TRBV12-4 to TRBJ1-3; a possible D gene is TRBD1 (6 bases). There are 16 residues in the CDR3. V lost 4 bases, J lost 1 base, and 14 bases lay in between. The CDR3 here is CASSSLQGRSGNTIYF. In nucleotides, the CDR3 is TGTGCCAGCAGTTCCCTCCAGGGGAGGTCTGGAAACACCATATATTTT.

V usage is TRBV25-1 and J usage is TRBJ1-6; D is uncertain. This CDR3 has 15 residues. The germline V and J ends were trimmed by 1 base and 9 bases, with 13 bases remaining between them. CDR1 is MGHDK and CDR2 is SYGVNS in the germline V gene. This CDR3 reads CASSEFRVVGSPLHF. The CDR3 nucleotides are TGTGCCAGCAGTGAATTCCGGGTCGTGGGTTCACCCCTCCACTTT.

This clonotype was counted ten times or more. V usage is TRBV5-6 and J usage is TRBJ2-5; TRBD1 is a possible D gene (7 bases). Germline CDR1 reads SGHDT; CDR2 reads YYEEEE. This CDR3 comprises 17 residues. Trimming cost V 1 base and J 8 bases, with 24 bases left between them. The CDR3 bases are TGTGCCAGCAGCTTGTCGACTAGTACCGACCAGGGGGATACCCAGTACTTC. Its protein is CASSLSTSTDQGDTQYF. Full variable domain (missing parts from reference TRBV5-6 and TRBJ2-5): DAGVTQSPTHLIKTRGQQVTLRCSPKSGHDTVSWYQQALGQGPQFIFQYYEEEERQRGNFPDRFSGHQFPNYSSELNVNALLLGDSALYLCASSLSTSTDQGDTQYFGPGTRLLVL.

CDR3 loop: CAWSTVSYEQYF. As DNA, the CDR3 is TGTGCCTGGTCCACAGTGAGCTACGAGCAGTACTTC. This chain uses TRBV30 with TRBJ2-7, with unresolved D. Between the trimmed V and J ends, which lost 5 bases and 3 bases, there was a span of 11 bases. The CDR3 runs 12 residues. Germline V CDR1 and CDR2: GTSNPN, SVGIG (reference sequence).

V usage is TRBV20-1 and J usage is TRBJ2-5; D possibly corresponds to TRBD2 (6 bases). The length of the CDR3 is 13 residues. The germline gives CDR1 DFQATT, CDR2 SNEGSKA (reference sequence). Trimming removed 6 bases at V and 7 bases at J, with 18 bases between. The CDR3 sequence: CSAGPWGDGTQYF. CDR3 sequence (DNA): TGCAGTGCGGGTCCCTGGGGGGACGGGACCCAGTACTTC.

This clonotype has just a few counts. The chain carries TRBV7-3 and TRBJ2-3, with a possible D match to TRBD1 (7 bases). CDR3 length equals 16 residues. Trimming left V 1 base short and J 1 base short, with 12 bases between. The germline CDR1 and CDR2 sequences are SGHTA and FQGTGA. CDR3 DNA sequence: TGTGCCAGCAGCTTAATGGGGGGACAGCGCACAGATACGCAGTATTTT. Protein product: CASSLMGGQRTDTQYF.

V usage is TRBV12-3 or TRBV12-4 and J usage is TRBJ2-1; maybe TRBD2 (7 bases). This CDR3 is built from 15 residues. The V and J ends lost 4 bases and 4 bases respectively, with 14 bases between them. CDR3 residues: CASSSFRGGYNEQFF. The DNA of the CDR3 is TGTGCCAGCAGTTCTTTCAGGGGAGGGTACAATGAGCAGTTCTTC.

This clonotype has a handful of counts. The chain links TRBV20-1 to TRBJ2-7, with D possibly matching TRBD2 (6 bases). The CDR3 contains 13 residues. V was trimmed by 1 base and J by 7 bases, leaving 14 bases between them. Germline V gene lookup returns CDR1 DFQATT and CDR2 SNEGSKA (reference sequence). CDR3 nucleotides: TGCAGTGCTAGAGGCAGCGGGCCTTGGGAGCAGTACTTC. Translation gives CSARGSGPWEQYF.

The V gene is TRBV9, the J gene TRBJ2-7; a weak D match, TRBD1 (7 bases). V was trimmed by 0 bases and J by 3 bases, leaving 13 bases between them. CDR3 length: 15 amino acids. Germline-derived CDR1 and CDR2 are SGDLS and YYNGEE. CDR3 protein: CASSVGWQGGYEQYF. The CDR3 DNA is TGTGCCAGCAGCGTAGGTTGGCAGGGGGGCTACGAGCAGTACTTC.

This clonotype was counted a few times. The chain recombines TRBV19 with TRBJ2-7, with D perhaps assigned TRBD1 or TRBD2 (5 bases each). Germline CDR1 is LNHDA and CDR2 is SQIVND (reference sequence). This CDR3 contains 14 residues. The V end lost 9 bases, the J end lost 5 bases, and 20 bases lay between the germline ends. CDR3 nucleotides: TGTGCCAGCGCCTCCTGGGGCAGGGACCACGAGCAGTACTTC. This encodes CASASWGRDHEQYF.

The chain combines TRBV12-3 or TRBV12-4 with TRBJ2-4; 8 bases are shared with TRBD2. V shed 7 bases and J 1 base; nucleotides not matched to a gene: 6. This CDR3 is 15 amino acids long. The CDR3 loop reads CASNEGGGAKNIQYF. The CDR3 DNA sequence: TGTGCCAGCAATGAAGGCGGGGGGGCCAAAAACATTCAGTACTTC.

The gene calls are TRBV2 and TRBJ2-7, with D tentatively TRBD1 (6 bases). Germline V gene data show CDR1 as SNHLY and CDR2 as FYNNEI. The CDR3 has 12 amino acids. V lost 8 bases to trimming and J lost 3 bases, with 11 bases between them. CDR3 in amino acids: CASLTRGYEQYF. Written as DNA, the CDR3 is TGTGCCAGCCTCACCAGGGGCTACGAGCAGTACTTC.